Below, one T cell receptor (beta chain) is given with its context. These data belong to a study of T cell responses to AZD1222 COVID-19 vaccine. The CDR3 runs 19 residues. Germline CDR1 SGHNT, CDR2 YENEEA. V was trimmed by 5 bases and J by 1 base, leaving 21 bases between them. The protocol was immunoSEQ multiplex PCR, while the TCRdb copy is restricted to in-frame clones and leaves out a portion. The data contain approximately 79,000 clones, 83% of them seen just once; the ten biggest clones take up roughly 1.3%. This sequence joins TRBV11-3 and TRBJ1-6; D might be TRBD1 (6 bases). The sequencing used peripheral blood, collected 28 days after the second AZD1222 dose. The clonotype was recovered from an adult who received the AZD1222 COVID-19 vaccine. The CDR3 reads CASSAWCRGADSYNSPLHF. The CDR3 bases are TGTGCCAGCAGCGCCTGGTGCCGGGGGGCGGATTCCTATAATTCACCCCTCCACTTT.